This TCR beta chain was sequenced for a study of radiotherapy plus CTLA-4 blockade in lung cancer. There are a few counts of this clone. TCRdb's copy holds only in-frame clones and misses some; the assay was immunoSEQ multiplex PCR. The table includes tens of thousands of clones, roughly 70% detected once. This CDR3 is built from 16 residues. Germline CDR1 is SGHNT and CDR2 is YYREEE (reference sequence). J was trimmed by 6 bases and V by 4 bases; bases with no gene match: 14. The sample here was peripheral blood, taken from a patient treated with radiotherapy plus ipilimumab. The chain is built from TRBV5-4 and TRBJ2-3, with TRBD2 matching 7 bases. This sequence originates from a human donor with non-small cell lung cancer whose response to radiotherapy plus ipilimumab could not be evaluated. CDR3 amino acids: CASSPGGGDISDTQYF. The CDR3 coding sequence is TGTGCCAGCAGCCCCGGTGGGGGGGATATTTCGGATACGCAGTATTTT.